A selection of T cell receptor beta chains follows, all from one sample in a study of cytomegalovirus exposure and HLA in healthy donors. Clones were sequenced by immunoSEQ multiplex PCR, and TCRdb holds only the in-frame ones, with some missing. In the table there are approximately 140,000 clones, roughly 76% of which are singletons. Material for sequencing was PBMCs. Receptors originate from a human donor in good health. Both conserved end residues are part of each CDR3. Fields, in order: V gene, D gene, J gene, clone size, CDR3 DNA, CDR3 protein. D genes are given only for firm matches. Clone size appears in some rows only: once, few, many, or a class for an expanded clone.

v_gene: TRBV6-1
d_gene: TRBD1
j_gene: TRBJ2-7
abundance: NA
CDR3nt: TGTGCCAGCAGTGAACTAGGGACAGGGTCCTACGAGCAGTACTTC
CDR3aa: CASSELGTGSYEQYF

v_gene: TRBV29-1
d_gene: NA
j_gene: TRBJ1-1
abundance: NA
CDR3nt: TGCAGCGCCCAAACCGGACTGCGAATCAACACTGAAGCTTTCTTT
CDR3aa: CSAQTGLRINTEAFF

v_gene: TRBV7-8
d_gene: NA
j_gene: TRBJ2-1
abundance: NA
CDR3nt: TGTGCCAGCAGCTCCGGGACTCCCAATGAGCAGTTCTTC
CDR3aa: CASSSGTPNEQFF

v_gene: TRBV11-1
d_gene: TRBD1
j_gene: TRBJ2-7
abundance: few
CDR3nt: TGTGCCAGCAGCTTAGCCTGGACAGGGGTGGACGAGCAGTACTTC
CDR3aa: CASSLAWTGVDEQYF

v_gene: TRBV4-1
d_gene: NA
j_gene: TRBJ2-2
abundance: NA
CDR3nt: TGCGCCAGCAGCCATGGAGAACTAGCCGGGGAGCTGTTTTTT
CDR3aa: CASSHGELAGELFF

v_gene: TRBV6-1
d_gene: TRBD1
j_gene: TRBJ1-2
abundance: NA
CDR3nt: TGTGCCAGCATTGAACACCGGGACAGCCCCGAATGCGGCTACACCTTC
CDR3aa: CASIEHRDSPECGYTF

v_gene: TRBV2
d_gene: TRBD2
j_gene: TRBJ2-1
abundance: NA
CDR3nt: TGTGCCAGCTGTAGCTCCGGGACTAGCGCTTACAATGAGCAGTTCTTC
CDR3aa: CASCSSGTSAYNEQFF

v_gene: TRBV11-3
d_gene: TRBD2
j_gene: TRBJ2-2
abundance: NA
CDR3nt: TGTGCCAGCAGCTTGGGGACTAGCTACACCGGGGAGCTGTTTTTT
CDR3aa: CASSLGTSYTGELFF

v_gene: TRBV7-8
d_gene: NA
j_gene: TRBJ2-1
abundance: NA
CDR3nt: TGTGCCAGCAGCCAAACTCATGAGCAGTTCTTC
CDR3aa: CASSQTHEQFF

v_gene: TRBV29-1
d_gene: TRBD2
j_gene: TRBJ2-1
abundance: NA
CDR3nt: TGCAGCGTTTATAGCGGGAACTCCAATGAGCAGTTCTTC
CDR3aa: CSVYSGNSNEQFF

v_gene: TRBV19
d_gene: TRBD2
j_gene: TRBJ2-3
abundance: NA
CDR3nt: TGTGCCAGTAGTCCGAACCCCCGGTCCAGCGGGAGAACAGATACGCAGTATTTT
CDR3aa: CASSPNPRSSGRTDTQYF

v_gene: TRBV10-2
d_gene: NA
j_gene: TRBJ2-6
abundance: NA
CDR3nt: TGCGCCAGCGCAGTTCTCACCTCTGGGGCCAACGTCCTGACTTTC
CDR3aa: CASAVLTSGANVLTF

v_gene: TRBV28
d_gene: NA
j_gene: TRBJ2-7
abundance: NA
CDR3nt: TGTGCCAGCAGTTCAAGTCCCCCTCCCGGGGTATACGAGCAGTACTTC
CDR3aa: CASSSSPPPGVYEQYF

v_gene: TRBV2
d_gene: NA
j_gene: TRBJ2-7
abundance: NA
CDR3nt: TGTGCCACTCGGACAGCCTCCTACGAGCAGTACTTC
CDR3aa: CATRTASYEQYF

v_gene: TRBV6-6
d_gene: TRBD1
j_gene: TRBJ2-7
abundance: few
CDR3nt: TGTGCCAGCAGTTCGGGACAGGGGCGCCACGAGCAGTACTTC
CDR3aa: CASSSGQGRHEQYF

v_gene: TRBV6-5
d_gene: TRBD2
j_gene: TRBJ2-7
abundance: NA
CDR3nt: TGTGCCACGAGCCGAGAAGCGGGGGCATCCTACGAGCAGTACTTC
CDR3aa: CATSREAGASYEQYF

v_gene: TRBV9
d_gene: NA
j_gene: TRBJ2-2
abundance: NA
CDR3nt: TGTGCCAGCAGCCCCCGAGCCGGGGAGCTGTTTTTT
CDR3aa: CASSPRAGELFF

v_gene: TRBV2
d_gene: NA
j_gene: TRBJ2-2
abundance: NA
CDR3nt: TGTGCCAGCAGCCGACCCTCGGGTCGGGAAACCGGGGAGCTGTTTTTT
CDR3aa: CASSRPSGRETGELFF

v_gene: TRBV7-7
d_gene: TRBD2
j_gene: TRBJ2-2
abundance: few
CDR3nt: TGTGCTAGCAGCCAGCGGACTAGCGGGCCCGGGGAGCTGTTTTTT
CDR3aa: CASSQRTSGPGELFF

v_gene: TRBV9
d_gene: NA
j_gene: TRBJ1-6
abundance: once
CDR3nt: TGTGCCAGCAGCGTAGATCCCGATTCACCCCTCCACTTT
CDR3aa: CASSVDPDSPLHF

v_gene: TRBV5-1
d_gene: NA
j_gene: TRBJ2-5
abundance: NA
CDR3nt: TGCGCCAGCAGCTTTGCGGCGCGGGAGACCCAGTACTTC
CDR3aa: CASSFAARETQYF

v_gene: TRBV2
d_gene: TRBD1
j_gene: TRBJ2-7
abundance: NA
CDR3nt: TGTGCCAGCAGACAACAGGGGGCATCATACGAGCAGTACTTC
CDR3aa: CASRQQGASYEQYF

v_gene: TRBV5-1
d_gene: TRBD1
j_gene: TRBJ1-1
abundance: few
CDR3nt: TGCGCCAGCCGAAAACAGGGGGCCTACACTGAAGCTTTCTTT
CDR3aa: CASRKQGAYTEAFF

v_gene: TRBV7-9
d_gene: NA
j_gene: TRBJ1-1
abundance: NA
CDR3nt: TGTTCCAGCAGCTTATCTTATCGGGGAAGGAACACTGAAGCTTTCTTT
CDR3aa: CSSSLSYRGRNTEAFF

v_gene: TRBV5-4
d_gene: NA
j_gene: TRBJ1-5
abundance: few
CDR3nt: TGTGCCAGCAGCTTGGAGCCGAGCAATCAGCCCCAGCATTTT
CDR3aa: CASSLEPSNQPQHF

v_gene: TRBV6-1
d_gene: TRBD1
j_gene: TRBJ2-7
abundance: NA
CDR3nt: TGTGCCAGCAGCGGGACAGGGGTTGTGCTGGGGATCTTC
CDR3aa: CASSGTGVVLGIF

v_gene: TRBV7-7
d_gene: NA
j_gene: TRBJ2-5
abundance: NA
CDR3nt: TGTGCTAGCAGCTTAAGCTCAACCTCCCAAGAGACCCAGTACTTC
CDR3aa: CASSLSSTSQETQYF

v_gene: TRBV6-6
d_gene: TRBD1
j_gene: TRBJ1-1
abundance: NA
CDR3nt: TGTGCCAGCAGTTACTCGACAGGGATTGGGGACACTGAAGCTTTCTTT
CDR3aa: CASSYSTGIGDTEAFF

v_gene: TRBV5-4
d_gene: TRBD2
j_gene: TRBJ2-5
abundance: NA
CDR3nt: TGTGCCAGCAGCTTGGGGACTAGCGGCTTCCAAGAGACCCAGTACTTC
CDR3aa: CASSLGTSGFQETQYF

v_gene: TRBV7-6
d_gene: TRBD1
j_gene: TRBJ2-3
abundance: NA
CDR3nt: TGTGCCAGCAGCTTAGAACCGGGACAGGGGTACACAGATACGCAGTATTTT
CDR3aa: CASSLEPGQGYTDTQYF

v_gene: TRBV7-2
d_gene: NA
j_gene: TRBJ2-5
abundance: NA
CDR3nt: TGTGCCAGCAGCTTAGCGCGACGAGCGGACGAAGAGACCCAGTACTTC
CDR3aa: CASSLARRADEETQYF

v_gene: TRBV11-3
d_gene: TRBD2
j_gene: TRBJ2-1
abundance: few
CDR3nt: TGTGCTAGCGAGGAGGTGGGCGGGAGGGATGAGCAGTTCTTC
CDR3aa: CASEEVGGRDEQFF

v_gene: TRBV10-1
d_gene: NA
j_gene: TRBJ2-1
abundance: NA
CDR3nt: TGCGCCAGCAAGCAGGGGGGCTACAATGAGCAGTTCTTC
CDR3aa: CASKQGGYNEQFF

v_gene: TRBV18
d_gene: TRBD2
j_gene: TRBJ2-3
abundance: NA
CDR3nt: TGTGCCAGCTCACCATCGGGGGAGGGTAGCACAGATACGCAGTATTTT
CDR3aa: CASSPSGEGSTDTQYF

v_gene: TRBV2
d_gene: NA
j_gene: TRBJ1-1
abundance: NA
CDR3nt: TGTGCCAGCAGTTTCGGGAGCGACACTGAAGCTTTCTTT
CDR3aa: CASSFGSDTEAFF

v_gene: TRBV7-8
d_gene: NA
j_gene: TRBJ2-7
abundance: NA
CDR3nt: TGTGCCAGCAGCCCCCGGCTGGGCGGGACGAGCTCCTACGAGCAGTACTTC
CDR3aa: CASSPRLGGTSSYEQYF

v_gene: TRBV9
d_gene: NA
j_gene: TRBJ1-1
abundance: NA
CDR3nt: TGTGCCAGCAGCCCACGAGGAGGGGCGGGCACTGAAGCTTTCTTT
CDR3aa: CASSPRGGAGTEAFF

v_gene: TRBV7-6
d_gene: NA
j_gene: TRBJ1-1
abundance: NA
CDR3nt: TGTGCCAGCAGCTTAGAGGGCGGGGAAGCTTTCTTT
CDR3aa: CASSLEGGEAFF

v_gene: TRBV11-2
d_gene: TRBD1
j_gene: TRBJ1-5
abundance: NA
CDR3nt: TGTGCCAGCAGCTTAGGACAGGGATTGGCTCAGCCCCAGCATTTT
CDR3aa: CASSLGQGLAQPQHF

v_gene: TRBV9
d_gene: NA
j_gene: TRBJ2-2
abundance: NA
CDR3nt: TGTGCCAGCAGCCCCCGACAGTACACCGGGGAGCTGTTTTTT
CDR3aa: CASSPRQYTGELFF

v_gene: TRBV5-1
d_gene: TRBD1
j_gene: TRBJ2-4
abundance: NA
CDR3nt: TGCGCCAGCAGCTTGTGGACAGGGGTGGGGGAAAACATTCAGTACTTC
CDR3aa: CASSLWTGVGENIQYF

v_gene: TRBV14
d_gene: NA
j_gene: TRBJ2-4
abundance: NA
CDR3nt: TGTGCCAGCAGCGCGCGGATCAGAGCCAGCAACATTCAGTACTTC
CDR3aa: CASSARIRASNIQYF

v_gene: TRBV11-2
d_gene: NA
j_gene: TRBJ2-7
abundance: NA
CDR3nt: TGTGCCAGCAGCTTAGATCCGGGGGTTGGGCTCGAGCAGTACTTC
CDR3aa: CASSLDPGVGLEQYF

v_gene: TRBV29-1
d_gene: NA
j_gene: TRBJ1-2
abundance: NA
CDR3nt: TGCAGCGTCGAGTTCCAGGGATTCCCTGGCTACACCTTC
CDR3aa: CSVEFQGFPGYTF

v_gene: TRBV29-1
d_gene: NA
j_gene: TRBJ2-5
abundance: NA
CDR3nt: TGCAGCGGACAGCAGGGGCAAGAGACCCAGTACTTC
CDR3aa: CSGQQGQETQYF

v_gene: TRBV5-1
d_gene: TRBD2
j_gene: TRBJ2-4
abundance: NA
CDR3nt: TGCGCCAGCAGCTTAATAGCGGGGGGCAAAAACATTCAGTACTTC
CDR3aa: CASSLIAGGKNIQYF

v_gene: TRBV7-2
d_gene: TRBD1
j_gene: TRBJ1-4
abundance: once
CDR3nt: TGTGCCAGCAGCCTCGGACAGGGAGGGAGGGAAAAACTGTTTTTT
CDR3aa: CASSLGQGGREKLFF

v_gene: TRBV7-2
d_gene: TRBD2
j_gene: TRBJ2-3
abundance: few
CDR3nt: TGTGCCAGCAGCTCCTCGTTGTCGGGAGGGGAATATAGCGCAGATACGCAGTATTTT
CDR3aa: CASSSSLSGGEYSADTQYF